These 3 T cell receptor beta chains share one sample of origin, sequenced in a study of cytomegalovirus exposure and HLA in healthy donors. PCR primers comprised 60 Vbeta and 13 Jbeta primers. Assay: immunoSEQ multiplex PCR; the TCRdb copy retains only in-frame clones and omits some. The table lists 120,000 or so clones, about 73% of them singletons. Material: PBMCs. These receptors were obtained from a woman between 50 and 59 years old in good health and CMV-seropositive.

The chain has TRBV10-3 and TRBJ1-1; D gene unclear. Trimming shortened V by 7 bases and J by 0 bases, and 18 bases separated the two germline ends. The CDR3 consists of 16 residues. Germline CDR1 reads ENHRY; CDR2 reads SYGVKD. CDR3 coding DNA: TGTGCCATCAAAAAATCATTTCAAGCGATGAACACTGAAGCTTTCTTT. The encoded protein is CAIKKSFQAMNTEAFF.

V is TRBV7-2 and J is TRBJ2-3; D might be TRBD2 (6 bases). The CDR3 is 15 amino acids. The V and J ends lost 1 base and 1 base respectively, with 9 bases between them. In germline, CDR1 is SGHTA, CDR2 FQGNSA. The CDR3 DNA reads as TGTGCCAGCAGCTTAGATCGCGGGGGCACAGATACGCAGTATTTT. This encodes CASSLDRGGTDTQYF.

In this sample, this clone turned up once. CDR3 bases: TGTGCCAGCAGGGGACAGGTCGTACCCGGGGAGCTGTTTTTT. It encodes CASRGQVVPGELFF. J is TRBJ2-2 and V is TRBV7-9, with 8 positions matching TRBD1. CDR1 and CDR2 (germline): SEHNR, FQNEAQ (reference sequence). After removal of 6 bases from V and 6 bases from J, the junction contained 6 bases not matched to a gene. CDR3 length equals 14 residues.